This entry describes one T cell receptor beta chain. The time point was: after neoadjuvant nivolumab, at surgical resection. The CDR3 is 18 amino acids. Germline V CDR1 and CDR2: SGHAT, FQNNGV. The ends were cut back, 4 bases at V and 0 bases at J, with 16 bases in the middle. This entry is derived from a study of neoadjuvant anti-PD-1 for oral cavity cancer. Assay: immunoSEQ multiplex PCR; the TCRdb copy retains only in-frame clones and omits some. The sample yields tens of thousands of clones, around 45% seen once. The clonotype comes from a person aged 40 to 85 with oral cavity squamous cell carcinoma. The input for sequencing was tumor tissue, taken after nivolumab (anti-PD-1) treatment. The chain recombines TRBV11-2 with TRBJ2-6; possible D gene TRBD1, 5 bases. The chain's CDR3 is CASSYDSIIVSGANVLTF. The CDR3, as DNA: TGTGCCAGCAGCTATGACAGCATAATAGTCTCTGGGGCCAACGTCCTGACTTTC.